This T cell receptor (beta chain) appears in the sequencing data of a study of blood T cell repertoires in COVID-19 (dated by TCRdb to the early 2020s). Regarding the research as a whole: Samples from collaborators originated in the United States, Italy and Spain and spanned both the acute and convalescent phases of COVID-19. Sample metadata almost always included a de-identified subject ID, COVID-19 status, age in years and sex. The samples were drawn from two sources: the first 160 participants of the ongoing ImmuneRACE study, and about 1,300 subjects contributed by 6 global collaborators. The repertoires were released in a freely available public database intended as a resource for research on the immune response to SARS-CoV-2. Where HLA class I and class II types were available, the types were taken from metadata supplied by the sample provider, not from assay-based typing. The dataset comprised deeply sampled blood TCRbeta repertoires from subjects exposed to, actively infected with, or recovered from COVID-19. The prospective study material was composed of cDNA or gDNA derived from T cells, B-cell-depleted T cells, or PBMCs.

One collaborating source in Seattle enrolled patients during active infection and followed them longitudinally through the course of disease. Each collaborating institution followed its own protocols to collect whole blood in K2EDTA tubes. For TCRbeta analysis, collaborator samples were shipped as frozen whole blood, as isolated PBMCs, or as DNA extracted from either sample type. The immunoSEQ Assay, a bias-controlled multiplex PCR, was used to amplify TCRbeta CDR3 regions from genomic DNA. Per the source publication's procedure: Within the assay, amplification of reference gene primers was used to estimate how many nucleated cells each sample contained. Sequence reads were collapsed and filtered to measure the absolute abundance of every unique TCRbeta CDR3 rearrangement. For each sample, productive Simpson clonality was calculated by taking the square root of Simpson's diversity index across productive rearrangements. TCRdb re-hosts the immuneACCESS table, in-frame sequences only. Its copies lack some clones; in the studies checked, an unresolved V gene accounts for under half of them, and the cause for the rest is not known. Clone size and V and J calls were adopted from that table, with D and trimming inferred from the DNA. A total of about 300,000 clones appear in this sample, about four fifths of them only once. Over 1.1% of the sample belongs to the ten largest clones.

Note on this clone: Its antigen target is currently unknown. Base-call qualities are not available, and no considerably larger clone is one nucleotide away.

What the study reported, not specific to this receptor: The quantity of clinical and demographic metadata differed by source and by participant and was supplied without curation.

The trim is 9 bases for V and 3 bases for J, with a gap of 14 bases between the germline ends. As encoded in the germline V gene (reference sequence), CDR1 is LNHDA while CDR2 is SQIVND. Including the terminal cysteine and phenylalanine, the CDR3 comprises 13 residues. Of the read, only the CDR3 DNA is kept; its 39 bases are in frame from base 1. Sample: peripheral blood. The V gene is TRBV19 and the J gene is TRBJ2-5; the D segment could be TRBD2, given 5 matching bases. The receptor comes from a human donor with COVID-19, enrolled during active disease. The donor label of this sample is uncertain. The DNA reads TGTGCCAGCGGGGAGACACTCGAAGAGACCCAGTACTTC. Protein translation: CASGETLEETQYF.